A selection of T cell receptor beta chains follows, all from one sample in a study of blood T cell repertoires in COVID-19. Here immunoSEQ multiplex PCR was the method, and the copy in TCRdb shows in-frame clones only, minus some. The table lists some 150,000 clones, roughly 82% of them singletons. The sequenced material came from PBMCs or T cells enriched from blood (not recorded which). The origin of the receptors is a man aged 45 to 65 who had recovered from COVID-19. The CDR3 runs from the conserved cysteine through the conserved F or W. The D gene is left open where the match is weak. Part of the rows lack a size; the others show once, few, many or a class for expanded clones.

D: -; V: TRBV7-2; size: -; J: TRBJ2-3; DNA: TGTGCCAGCAGCTTCCAGAACACAGATACGCAGTATTTT; CDR3: CASSFQNTDTQYF
D: TRBD1; V: TRBV5-1; size: -; J: TRBJ2-2; DNA: TGCGCCAGCAGCCCGGGACAGGGCAGGACCGGGGAGCTGTTTTTT; CDR3: CASSPGQGRTGELFF
D: -; V: TRBV30; size: -; J: TRBJ1-3; DNA: TGTGCCTGGAGTGTTCCGAACACCATATATTTT; CDR3: CAWSVPNTIYF
D: TRBD1; V: TRBV5-6; size: -; J: TRBJ1-5; DNA: TGTGCCAGCAGCTTGGCCGGGACAGGGCTAAATCAGCCCCAGCATTTT; CDR3: CASSLAGTGLNQPQHF
D: -; V: TRBV6-6; size: -; J: TRBJ2-7; DNA: TGTGCCAGCAGTTACCTCTACGAGCAGTACTTC; CDR3: CASSYLYEQYF
D: TRBD1; V: TRBV3-1/TRBV3-2; size: -; J: TRBJ1-5; DNA: TGTGCCAGCAGCCAAGGAGGGGGCGGGCAGCCCCAGCATTTT; CDR3: CASSQGGGGQPQHF
D: -; V: TRBV20-1; size: -; J: TRBJ1-2; DNA: TGCAGTGCTAGCGCGTCTAGAGGCTACACCTTC; CDR3: CSASASRGYTF
D: TRBD1; V: TRBV9; size: -; J: TRBJ1-4; DNA: TGTGCCAGCAGCTCCCACAGGGGGTGGAATGAAAAACTGTTTTTT; CDR3: CASSSHRGWNEKLFF
D: TRBD1; V: TRBV24-1; size: -; J: TRBJ2-2; DNA: TGTGCCACCAGTGATCCTCGACAGGGCACCTCCGGGGAGCTGTTTTTT; CDR3: CATSDPRQGTSGELFF
D: -; V: TRBV10-1; size: -; J: TRBJ2-7; DNA: TGCGCCAGCAGTGAGTTGGCGGCTACGGAGCAGTACTTC; CDR3: CASSELAATEQYF
D: -; V: TRBV29-1; size: -; J: TRBJ1-5; DNA: TGCAGCGTTGGTCCAGGGGGCAATCAGCCCCAGCATTTT; CDR3: CSVGPGGNQPQHF
D: -; V: TRBV30; size: -; J: TRBJ1-3; DNA: TGTGCCTGGAGAATCTTCGGTGTAGGGGTAGGAAACACCATATATTTT; CDR3: CAWRIFGVGVGNTIYF
D: -; V: TRBV7-2; size: -; J: TRBJ1-5; DNA: TGTGCCAGCAGCCTCAAGCCAGGGGGCAATCAGCCCCAGCATTTT; CDR3: CASSLKPGGNQPQHF
D: TRBD1; V: TRBV18; size: -; J: TRBJ1-3; DNA: TGTGCCAGCTCACGCTACCAGGGGGAAGGAAACACCATATATTTT; CDR3: CASSRYQGEGNTIYF
D: TRBD1; V: TRBV11-1; size: -; J: TRBJ2-7; DNA: TGTGCCAGCAGCTCCAGGGGGTCCTACGAGCAGTACTTC; CDR3: CASSSRGSYEQYF
D: -; V: TRBV6-5; size: -; J: TRBJ1-1; DNA: TGTGCCAGCGCACCCCTACACACTGAAGCTTTCTTT; CDR3: CASAPLHTEAFF
D: -; V: TRBV6-8; size: once; J: TRBJ1-4; DNA: TGTGCCAGCAGCCTTCCGGGGAGTATTAAAACTGGGCTGGATGAAAAACTGTTTTTT; CDR3: CASSLPGSIKTGLDEKLFF
D: -; V: TRBV18; size: -; J: TRBJ1-6; DNA: TGTGCCAGCTCACCGCGGGGGGACGGTAATTCACCCCTCCACTTT; CDR3: CASSPRGDGNSPLHF
D: -; V: TRBV12-3/TRBV12-4; size: -; J: TRBJ1-3; DNA: TGTGCCAGCAGTTTAGCGGGGGGTCTGACCATATATTTT; CDR3: CASSLAGGLTIYF
D: -; V: TRBV5-8; size: -; J: TRBJ1-1; DNA: TGTGCCAGCAGCTTGAACAGGGACCTTGAAGCTTTCTTT; CDR3: CASSLNRDLEAFF
D: -; V: TRBV24-1; size: -; J: TRBJ1-2; DNA: TGTGCCACCAGTGATTCCCAGGGCATTTTTGGCTACACCTTC; CDR3: CATSDSQGIFGYTF
D: -; V: TRBV5-4; size: -; J: TRBJ2-6; DNA: TGTGCCAGCAGCTTGGGCAGCTCTGGGGCCAACGTCCTGACTTTC; CDR3: CASSLGSSGANVLTF
D: TRBD2; V: TRBV5-1; size: -; J: TRBJ2-5; DNA: TGCGCCAGCAGCATGACTAGCGGGGGCGTCGGAAAGACCCAGTACTTC; CDR3: CASSMTSGGVGKTQYF
D: TRBD1; V: TRBV30; size: -; J: TRBJ1-5; DNA: TGTGCCTGGAGTAGTTCCGGGACAGGGGTTCAGCCCCAGCATTTT; CDR3: CAWSSSGTGVQPQHF
D: -; V: TRBV18; size: -; J: TRBJ2-5; DNA: TGTGCCAGCTCACCACCAGTAGCATTTGAGACCCAGTACTTC; CDR3: CASSPPVAFETQYF
D: TRBD1; V: TRBV15; size: -; J: TRBJ1-2; DNA: TGTGCCACCAGCAGGTTGGGACAGGGGGCTGGCTACACCTTC; CDR3: CATSRLGQGAGYTF
D: TRBD2; V: TRBV4-1; size: -; J: TRBJ2-5; DNA: TGCGCCAGCAGCCAAGCGACTAGCGGGGGTAGGGAGACCCAGTACTTC; CDR3: CASSQATSGGRETQYF
D: -; V: TRBV6-1; size: -; J: TRBJ1-3; DNA: TGTGCCAGCAGTGAACTGGAGGGTTGGTCTGGAAACACCATATATTTT; CDR3: CASSELEGWSGNTIYF
D: -; V: TRBV19; size: -; J: TRBJ1-5; DNA: TGTGCCAGTAGAAGACTCCGAAGTGACAGGTACGATGATCAGCCCCAGCATTTT; CDR3: CASRRLRSDRYDDQPQHF
D: TRBD1; V: TRBV11-3; size: once; J: TRBJ1-1; DNA: TGTGCCAGCAGCATCGGACAGGGGGCAATTTCCACTGAAGCTTTCTTT; CDR3: CASSIGQGAISTEAFF
D: TRBD1; V: TRBV5-6; size: -; J: TRBJ1-2; DNA: TGTGCCAGCAGCTACAGGGGAATCTCGTCAGGCTACACCTTC; CDR3: CASSYRGISSGYTF